Each of the 7 T cell receptor beta chains below was sequenced from the same sample in a study of blood T cell repertoires in COVID-19. Clones were read by immunoSEQ multiplex PCR, and TCRdb kept only the in-frame ones, dropping some. The data show approximately 190,000 clones, with about 80% seen just once and less than 8.5% held by the top ten. Sequenced input: PBMCs or T cells enriched from blood (not recorded which). The receptor source for this set is a man aged 35 to 55 who had recovered from COVID-19.

The rearrangement links TRBV27 to TRBJ1-5; a possible D gene is TRBD1 (5 bases). V lost 2 bases and J lost 7, with 12 bases in between. The CDR3 runs to 14 residues. The germline CDR1 and CDR2 sequences are MNHEY and SMNVEV (reference sequence). The CDR3 reads CASSLRTGFQPQHF. The CDR3 DNA reads as TGTGCCAGCAGTTTAAGAACAGGATTCCAGCCCCAGCATTTT.

This clone was found once. The rearrangement uses TRBV6-5 and TRBJ2-3, with D possibly matching TRBD1 (5 bases). CDR1 is MNHEY, CDR2 SVGAGI, per germline. This CDR3 is 13 amino acids long. V lost 7 bases to trimming and J lost 0 bases, with 8 bases between them. The CDR3 here is CASTGHSTDTQYF. The CDR3 nucleotides read TGTGCCAGCACAGGGCATAGCACAGATACGCAGTATTTT.

J is TRBJ1-6 and V is TRBV7-6, with 10 bases that match TRBD1. CDR1 is SGHVS, CDR2 FNYEAQ, per germline. The CDR3 is 17 amino acids. Losses at the gene ends were 1 base for V and 7 bases for J; bases not matched to a gene: 7. The CDR3 nucleotides are TGTGCCAGCAGCTTAGGAGTCTCGGGACAGGGGAATTCACCCCTCCACTTT. This codes for CASSLGVSGQGNSPLHF. The full variable domain, rest sourced from reference TRBV7-6 and TRBJ1-6, is GAGVSQSPRYKVTKRGQDVALRCDPISGHVSLYWYRQALGQGPEFLTYFNYEAQQDKSGLPNDRFSAERPEGSISTLTIQRTEQRDSAMYRCASSLGVSGQGNSPLHFGNGTRLTVT.

The chain links TRBV18 to TRBJ1-4; D uncertain. The CDR3 is 14 amino acids. Germline CDR1 and CDR2: KGHSH and LQKENI. The V and J ends lost 3 bases and 8 bases respectively, with 13 bases between them. CDR3 coding DNA: TGTGCCAGCTCACCGGGCCAGAAAGAGGAAAAACTGTTTTTT. Amino acids: CASSPGQKEEKLFF.

The chain carries TRBV7-3 and TRBJ2-3; D perhaps matches TRBD1 (5 bases). Germline V gene sequence: CDR1 SGHTA, CDR2 FQGTGA. V was cut by 5 bases and J by 4 bases, with 16 bases left in between. The CDR3 is 15 amino acids. CDR3: CASSPQGRRSDTQYF. The CDR3 region has the DNA TGTGCCAGCAGCCCCCAGGGCAGGCGCTCAGATACGCAGTATTTT. Using reference TRBV7-3 and TRBJ2-3 for the parts outside the CDR3, the full variable domain is GAGVSQTPSNKVTEKGKYVELRCDPISGHTALYWYRQSLGQGPEFLIYFQGTGAADDSGLPNDRFFAVRPEGSVSTLKIQRTERGDSAVYLCASSPQGRRSDTQYFGPGTRLTVL.

V is TRBV4-1 and J is TRBJ2-1; the match to TRBD2 covers 7 bases. The CDR3 runs 17 residues. CDR1 is MGHRA, CDR2 YSYEKL, per germline. Trimming removed 0 bases from V and 10 bases from J; junction bases left unmatched: 15. As DNA, the CDR3 is TGCGCCAGCAGCCAAGATTCGGGTCTAGCGGCCGGTGGGGAGCAGTTCTTC. Protein sequence: CASSQDSGLAAGGEQFF.

In its sample, this clone was seen a few times. The V and J genes are TRBV4-1 and TRBJ2-7; D is perhaps TRBD1 (6 bases). Trimming removed 4 bases at V and 7 bases at J, with 14 bases between. The CDR3 totals 13 residues. CDR1 and CDR2 from the germline V gene are MGHRA and YSYEKL. CDR3 in DNA: TGCGCCAGCAGCCGCGGACAGTTTGGAGAGCAGTACTTC. Translating it yields CASSRGQFGEQYF.